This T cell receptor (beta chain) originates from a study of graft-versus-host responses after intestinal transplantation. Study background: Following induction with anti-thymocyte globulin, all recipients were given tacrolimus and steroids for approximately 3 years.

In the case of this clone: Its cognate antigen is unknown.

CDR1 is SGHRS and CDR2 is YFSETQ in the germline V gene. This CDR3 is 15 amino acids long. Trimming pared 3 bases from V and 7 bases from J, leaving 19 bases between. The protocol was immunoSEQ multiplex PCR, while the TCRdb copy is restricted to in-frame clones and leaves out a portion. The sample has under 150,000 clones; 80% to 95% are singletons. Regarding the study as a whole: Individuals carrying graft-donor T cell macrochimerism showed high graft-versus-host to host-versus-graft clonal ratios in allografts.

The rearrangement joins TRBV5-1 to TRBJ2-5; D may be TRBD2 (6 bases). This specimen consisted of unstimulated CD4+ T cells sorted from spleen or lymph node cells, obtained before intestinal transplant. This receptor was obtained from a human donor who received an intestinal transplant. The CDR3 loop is CASSSDGTSKATQYF. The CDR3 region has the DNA TGCGCCAGCAGCTCCGACGGGACTTCCAAGGCGACCCAGTACTTC.